The T cell receptor (beta chain) under discussion was sequenced for a study of cytomegalovirus exposure and HLA in healthy donors. About the research overall: Samples from HLA-typed donors yielded 65 million to 90 million unique TCRs in an early data release. Genetic ancestry analysis placed over 65% of the 300 to 400 donors that were genotyped in the Caucasian-associated cluster.

Notes on this clone: The antigen is undetermined.

The study, taken as a whole, reports: Donors were assumed by presence/absence analyses to have roughly uniform sequencing depth.

Healthy donors of bone marrow made up the group. The CDR3 has 13 residues. V was cut by 3 bases and J by 6 bases, with 13 bases left in between. Germline lookup yields CDR1 GTSNPN and CDR2 SVGIG (reference sequence). A multiplex PCR was run with 60 Vbeta primers and 13 Jbeta primers. The method was immunoSEQ multiplex PCR; TCRdb's version includes in-frame clones alone and lacks a portion of them. The sample comprises around 60,000 clones, roughly 73% of which are singletons, and roughly a quarter rests with the top ten. The genes are TRBV30 and TRBJ2-3; TRBD2 is a possible D gene (6 bases). Specimen: PBMCs. The source is a woman between 40 and 55 years old in good health and CMV-seropositive. The CDR3 bases are TGTGCCTGGAGCGCGGGGACCGCCGATACGCAGTATTTT. The encoded protein is CAWSAGTADTQYF.